The source of this TCR beta chain is a study of T cell changes during pregnancy in multiple sclerosis. The junction had 16 bases not matched to a gene; V was cut back by 5 bases and J by 6 bases. This CDR3 spans 16 amino acids. CDR1 SGHVS and CDR2 FQNEAQ come from the germline V gene. Profiling relied on immunoSEQ multiplex PCR, and the TCRdb table lists in-frame clones only, not all of them. The sample has 45,000 to 70,000 clones; 90% to 95% are singletons. The chain carries TRBV7-8 and TRBJ2-7, with 7 positions matching TRBD2. The clonotype was recovered from a female donor in good health, enrolled as a control in a pregnancy study. The sample was peripheral blood, taken in the third trimester of pregnancy. CDR3 amino acids: CASSPLSRTSVSEQYF. CDR3 in DNA: TGTGCCAGCAGCCCCCTCTCCCGTACTAGCGTAAGCGAGCAGTACTTC.